These 31 T cell receptor beta chains share one sample of origin, sequenced in a study of STAT5B mutations in CD4+ large granular lymphocyte leukemia. Repertoires were generated with immunoSEQ multiplex PCR, while TCRdb's copy carries only in-frame clones and drops some. The sample yields some 21,000 clones, about 75% seen once. The specimen sequenced was CD4+ T cells from blood buffy coats. Receptors originate from a human donor in good health.

The CDR3 loop is CASSQDTWVPTNQPQHF. CDR3 coding DNA: TGCGCCAGCAGCCAAGATACATGGGTTCCTACTAATCAGCCCCAGCATTTT. The rearrangement links TRBV4-1 to TRBJ1-5; D is uncertain. Germline V lookup: CDR1 MGHRA, CDR2 YSYEKL. Trimming removed 0 bases from V and 4 bases from J, with 16 bases in between. The CDR3 sequence is 17 residues long.

V usage is TRBV7-9 and J usage is TRBJ2-5; 8 bases line up with TRBD2. V was clipped by 2 bases and J by 2 bases; unmatched bases: 7. Per the germline V gene, CDR1 is SEHNR and CDR2 is FQNEAQ (reference sequence). CDR3 size: 16 residues. The DNA of the CDR3 is TGTGCCAGCAGCTTACGGTTTAGCGGGAAGCAAGAGACCCAGTACTTC. This sequence encodes CASSLRFSGKQETQYF.

The rearrangement uses TRBV18 and TRBJ2-4; tentatively, D is TRBD1 (6 bases). Trimming pared 2 bases from V and 5 bases from J, leaving 10 bases between. CDR3 length equals 14 residues. Germline V gene lookup returns CDR1 KGHSH and CDR2 LQKENI. The CDR3 reads CASSPYAGENIQYF. In DNA form, the CDR3 reads TGTGCCAGCTCACCATATGCAGGGGAAAACATTCAGTACTTC. The full variable domain, rest sourced from reference TRBV18 and TRBJ2-4, is NAGVMQNPRHLVRRRGQEARLRCSPMKGHSHVYWYRQLPEEGLKFMVYLQKENIIDESGMPKERFSAEFPKEGPSILRIQQVVRGDSAAYFCASSPYAGENIQYFGAGTRLSVL.

J is TRBJ2-5 and V is TRBV5-4; D possibly corresponds to TRBD2 (5 bases). This CDR3 is 15 amino acids long. Trimming cost V 6 bases and J 5 bases, with 20 bases left between them. CDR1 is SGHNT, CDR2 YYREEE, per germline (reference sequence). The CDR3 DNA is TGTGCCAGCACCCCCTCGGGGTTCGGTACGGAGACCCAGTACTTC. As protein: CASTPSGFGTETQYF.

This sequence joins TRBV19 and TRBJ2-3; D might be TRBD1 (6 bases). V lost 3 bases, J lost 5 bases, and 15 bases lay in between. From germline, CDR1 is LNHDA and CDR2 SQIVND (reference sequence). This CDR3 is 15 amino acids long. This CDR3 reads CASSINRESIDTQYF. The CDR3 region has the DNA TGTGCCAGTAGTATCAACAGGGAATCGATAGATACGCAGTATTTT.

The V call is TRBV9, the J call TRBJ2-1, with 11 bases aligning to TRBD1. The V segment lost 4 bases and the J segment 8 bases; nucleotides outside the gene matches: 8. The germline V gene encodes CDR1 SGDLS and CDR2 YYNGEE. The length of the CDR3 is 15 residues. The CDR3 region has the DNA TGTGCCAGCAGCCCCAGGACAGGGGGCGAGGATGAGCAGTTCTTC. This encodes CASSPRTGGEDEQFF. The full variable domain, with the rest looked up from reference TRBV9 and TRBJ2-1, is DSGVTQTPKHLITATGQRVTLRCSPRSGDLSVYWYQQSLDQGLQFLIQYYNGEERAKGNILERFSAQQFPDLHSELNLSSLELGDSALYFCASSPRTGGEDEQFFGPGTRLTVL.

The chain has TRBV6-5 and TRBJ1-5; perhaps TRBD1 as D (5 bases). The CDR3 totals 13 residues. The germline gives CDR1 MNHEY, CDR2 SVGAGI. V lost 6 bases and J 6 bases, leaving 12 bases between the germline ends. DNA of the CDR3: TGTGCCAGCAGGCAGGGATCGGGTCAGCCCCAGCATTTT. This translates into CASRQGSGQPQHF.

The rearrangement joins TRBV7-2 to TRBJ2-5, with D tentatively TRBD1 (5 bases). Trimming shortened V by 1 base and J by 2 bases, and 8 bases separated the two germline ends. The CDR3 is made up of 14 amino acids. Germline assignment: CDR1 SGHTA and CDR2 FQGNSA. CDR3 sequence reads: CASSLGGTQETQYF. The CDR3 region has the DNA TGTGCCAGCAGCTTAGGGGGCACACAAGAGACCCAGTACTTC.

Concerning this clone itself: Other nucleotide sequences in the sample specify the same CDR3. The J gene is TRBJ1-2, the V gene TRBV7-2; unclear D gene. The CDR3 sequence is 13 residues long. Trimming removed 1 base from V and 4 bases from J, with 7 bases in between. Germline V lookup: CDR1 SGHTA, CDR2 FQGNSA. DNA of the CDR3: TGTGCCAGCAGCTTAGAGGGTGGCTATGGCTACACCTTC. Encoded protein: CASSLEGGYGYTF.

This chain joins TRBV7-2 and TRBJ1-2; possible D gene TRBD1, 5 bases. V was clipped by 5 bases and J by 4 bases, with 11 bases between them. This CDR3 is 13 amino acids long. Germline loops: CDR1 SGHTA, CDR2 FQGNSA. The CDR3 loop reads CASSLDSFYGYTF. The CDR3 DNA follows: TGTGCCAGCAGCCTCGACAGCTTCTATGGCTACACCTTC.

The chain is built from TRBV5-4 and TRBJ1-2; 7 bases fit TRBD1. The junction had 7 bases not matched to a gene; V was cut back by 1 base and J by 4 bases. This CDR3 contains 15 residues. CDR1 is SGHNT, CDR2 YYREEE, per germline (reference sequence). For the CDR3, the DNA is TGTGCCAGCAGCTTGAGAGGACAGGAGGGCTATGGCTACACCTTC. Protein sequence: CASSLRGQEGYGYTF.

The chain couples TRBV18 to TRBJ1-2, with 7 bases aligning to TRBD1. Per germline, CDR1 KGHSH and CDR2 LQKENI. The V gene end was trimmed by 5 bases and the J gene end by 8 bases; junction bases not matched to a gene: 8. The CDR3 sequence is 13 residues long. The CDR3 bases are TGTGCCAGCTCATCCGAGGGGGCCGGAGGCTACACCTTC. Its protein is CASSSEGAGGYTF.

The CDR3 protein is CASSPRRLAGGPSDTQYF. In DNA, the CDR3 is TGTGCCAGCAGCCCCCGTCGACTAGCGGGAGGGCCATCAGATACGCAGTATTTT. The chain joins TRBV7-2 to TRBJ2-3; 14 nucleotides align to TRBD2. The CDR3 length is 18 residues. With V trimmed by 5 bases and J by 4 bases, 11 bases remained unmatched. Germline V gene data show CDR1 as SGHTA and CDR2 as FQGNSA.

The chain carries TRBV5-8 and TRBJ1-5; tentative D call: TRBD1 (6 bases). Germline CDR1 is SGHTS and CDR2 is YDEGEE. Trimming left V 2 bases short and J 2 bases short, with 17 bases between. CDR3 length: 17 residues. The chain's CDR3 is CASSFGRRGRGNQPQHF. CDR3 DNA: TGTGCCAGCAGCTTCGGTCGCCGGGGGCGAGGCAATCAGCCCCAGCATTTT.

The genes are TRBV9 and TRBJ1-1; D not resolved. Trimming removed 4 bases at V and 2 bases at J, with 12 bases between. CDR1 and CDR2 (germline): SGDLS, YYNGEE. The CDR3 extends over 14 amino acids. This CDR3 is CASSPWTVNTEAFF. DNA of the CDR3: TGTGCCAGCAGCCCCTGGACTGTTAACACTGAAGCTTTCTTT. The whole variable domain, filled in from reference TRBV9 and TRBJ1-1, reads DSGVTQTPKHLITATGQRVTLRCSPRSGDLSVYWYQQSLDQGLQFLIQYYNGEERAKGNILERFSAQQFPDLHSELNLSSLELGDSALYFCASSPWTVNTEAFFGQGTRLTVV.

The CDR3 DNA reads TGTGCCAGCAGAGCAGGGAACTCTGGAAACACCATATATTTT. Protein: CASRAGNSGNTIYF. The chain joins TRBV2 to TRBJ1-3; D is possibly TRBD1 (5 bases). The V end was cut by 6 bases, the J end by 0 bases, with 9 bases between. In germline, CDR1 is SNHLY, CDR2 FYNNEI. The CDR3 has 14 residues.

The chain joins TRBV4-3 to TRBJ2-2, with D unresolved. The CDR3 consists of 15 residues. Germline CDR1 is LGHNA and CDR2 is YSLEER. V dropped 0 bases and J dropped 6 bases, with 11 bases sitting between them. The CDR3 DNA follows: TGCGCCAGCAGCCAAGATCGCCTCGGTTCCGGGGAGCTGTTTTTT. Translated: CASSQDRLGSGELFF.

V and J are TRBV7-2 and TRBJ1-4; 10 bases agree with TRBD1. The V and J ends lost 5 bases and 8 bases, in that order; junction bases with no gene match: 8. CDR3 length equals 15 residues. The germline CDR1 and CDR2 sequences are SGHTA and FQGNSA. The CDR3 DNA follows: TGTGCCAGCAGCGAATCGGACAGGGGGGGGGAAAAACTGTTTTTT. This codes for CASSESDRGGEKLFF.

This sequence joins TRBV5-4 and TRBJ2-1; tentatively, D is TRBD1 or TRBD2 (5 bases each). CDR3 length: 15 amino acids. Looked up from germline, CDR1 is SGHNT and CDR2 is YYREEE (reference sequence). Trimming left V 6 bases short and J 4 bases short, with 17 bases between. The CDR3 spells CASTLPGTIYNEQFF. The DNA of the CDR3 is TGTGCCAGCACTCTCCCCGGGACCATTTACAATGAGCAGTTCTTC.

The V gene is TRBV7-2, the J gene TRBJ1-3; possibly TRBD1 for D (6 bases). Per germline, CDR1 SGHTA and CDR2 FQGNSA. V was cut by 5 bases and J by 3 bases, with 14 bases left in between. The length of the CDR3 is 15 residues. The chain's CDR3 is CASSARGLDGNTIYF. Written as DNA, the CDR3 is TGTGCCAGCAGCGCTCGGGGGCTCGATGGAAACACCATATATTTT.

This clone was counted only a few times. Here the CDR3 reads CASSQEYITNTEAFF. In DNA, the CDR3 is TGCGCCAGCAGCCAAGAGTACATAACGAACACTGAAGCTTTCTTT. The chain employs TRBV4-1 and TRBJ1-1; the D is unclear. Germline CDR1 is MGHRA and CDR2 is YSYEKL. The CDR3 length is 15 residues. V lost 0 bases and J lost 1, with 9 bases in between.

The chain combines TRBV5-6 with TRBJ1-2, with a possible D match to TRBD1 (5 bases). Germline assignment: CDR1 SGHDT and CDR2 YYEEEE. V was trimmed by 2 bases and J by 3 bases, leaving 8 bases between them. The length of the CDR3 is 13 residues. The CDR3 sequence is CASSFDSYYGYTF. The CDR3, as DNA: TGTGCCAGCAGCTTCGACAGTTACTATGGCTACACCTTC.

This clone was counted between two and nine times. The J gene is TRBJ1-1, the V gene TRBV29-1; 9 nucleotides match TRBD1. The CDR3 has 13 amino acids. Germline V gives CDR1 SQVTM, CDR2 ANQGSEA. Trimming removed 8 bases from V and 1 base from J; junction bases left unmatched: 5. The CDR3 sequence: CSSRTGENTEAFF. The CDR3 DNA reads TGCAGCTCACGGACAGGGGAGAACACTGAAGCTTTCTTT.

The chain combines TRBV2 with TRBJ2-3, with 8 bases that match TRBD1. Germline loops: CDR1 SNHLY, CDR2 FYNNEI. This CDR3 has 17 amino acids. The J segment lost 0 bases and the V segment lost 1 base, leaving 6 bases of the junction unmatched. The CDR3, as DNA: TGTGCCAGCAGTGAAGATCCGGACAGGGAAAGCACAGATACGCAGTATTTT. Protein sequence: CASSEDPDRESTDTQYF.

The V and J genes are TRBV10-3 and TRBJ2-7, with D possibly TRBD1 on 6 matching bases. Trimming cost V 2 bases and J 6 bases, with 11 bases left between them. CDR3 length: 13 residues. The germline gives CDR1 ENHRY, CDR2 SYGVKD. The CDR3 spells CAISEAGVSEQYF. Written as DNA, the CDR3 is TGTGCCATCAGTGAGGCAGGGGTCTCCGAGCAGTACTTC.

This rearrangement joins TRBV9 to TRBJ1-2; 7 bases line up with TRBD1. V trimming: 4 bases; J trimming: 4 bases; junction bases outside the gene matches: 4. The length of the CDR3 is 13 residues. Germline CDR1 is SGDLS and CDR2 is YYNGEE. The CDR3 protein is CASSPGGSYGYTF. The CDR3, as DNA: TGTGCCAGCAGCCCAGGGGGTTCCTATGGCTACACCTTC.

The V gene is TRBV27, the J gene TRBJ2-3; the D gene is possibly TRBD1 (6 bases). The CDR3 is 16 residues long. From germline, CDR1 is MNHEY and CDR2 SMNVEV (reference sequence). V was shortened by 8 bases and J by 0 bases, with 18 bases between the two germline ends. The CDR3, as DNA: TGTGCCAGCCGAGACAGGCCAGGGGCAAGCACAGATACGCAGTATTTT. Protein sequence: CASRDRPGASTDTQYF.

The rearrangement joins TRBV5-5 to TRBJ2-2; the D gene is possibly TRBD2 (7 bases). This CDR3 contains 15 residues. Trimming took 0 bases from V and 7 from J, leaving 13 bases between them. Germline CDR1 reads SGHKS; CDR2 reads YYEKEE (reference sequence). In nucleotides, the CDR3 is TGTGCCAGCAGCTTGGAGGCCGGGGGGCGCGGGGAGCTGTTTTTT. It translates to CASSLEAGGRGELFF.

V usage is TRBV20-1 and J usage is TRBJ2-7, with D hard to call. CDR3 length: 11 amino acids. V gave up 6 bases and J gave up 4 bases, with 10 bases separating them. The germline V gene encodes CDR1 DFQATT and CDR2 SNEGSKA (reference sequence). This CDR3 is CSAPWAYEQYF. CDR3 DNA sequence: TGCAGTGCCCCCTGGGCGTACGAGCAGTACTTC.

This clone was observed a few times. The gene calls are TRBV7-2 and TRBJ1-1, with D uncertain. Trimming stripped 5 bases from V and 1 base from J, with 11 bases between. CDR3 length equals 14 residues. The V gene's germline CDR1 is SGHTA and CDR2 FQGNSA. The CDR3 loop reads CASSPILGNTEAFF. The DNA for the CDR3 is TGTGCCAGCAGCCCGATTCTCGGGAACACTGAAGCTTTCTTT.

The CDR3 here is CASSYSTGVVETQYF. CDR3 bases: TGTGCCAGCAGTTATTCCACAGGGGTGGTGGAGACCCAGTACTTC. The chain carries TRBV6-6 and TRBJ2-5; 7 positions match TRBD1. The CDR3 is made up of 15 amino acids. Germline V lookup: CDR1 MNHNY, CDR2 SVGAGI (reference sequence). V dropped 3 bases and J dropped 5; count of bases not matched to a gene: 9.